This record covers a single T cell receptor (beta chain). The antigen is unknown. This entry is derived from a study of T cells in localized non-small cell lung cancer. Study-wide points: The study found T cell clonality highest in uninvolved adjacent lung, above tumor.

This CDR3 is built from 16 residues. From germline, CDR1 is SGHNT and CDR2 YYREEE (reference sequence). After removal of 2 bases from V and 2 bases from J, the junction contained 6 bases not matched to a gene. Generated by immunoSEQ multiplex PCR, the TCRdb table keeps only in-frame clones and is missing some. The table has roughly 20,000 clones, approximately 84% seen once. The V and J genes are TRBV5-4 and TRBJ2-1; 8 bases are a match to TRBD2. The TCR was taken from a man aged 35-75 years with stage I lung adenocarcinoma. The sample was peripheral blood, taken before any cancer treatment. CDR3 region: CASSLPTSAPYNEQFF. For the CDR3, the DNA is TGTGCCAGCAGCTTACCGACTAGCGCGCCCTACAATGAGCAGTTCTTC.